One and the same sample provided the 27 T cell receptor beta chains below, sequenced in a study of breast tumors, draining lymph nodes, adjacent tissues. Samples came from axillary lymph nodes draining the breast cancer. TCRdb itself ran the multiplex PCR reads through MiXCR, one entry per CDR3 protein. The data show about 180,000 distinct CDR3 sequences, around 33% seen once. The sample taken for sequencing was axillary lymph node tissue. All receptors derive from a female donor with breast cancer. Some clones in this sample may be carry-over from other donors' samples.

This clonotype was detected ten times or more. The chain recombines TRBV5-1 with TRBJ2-2; a possible D gene is TRBD2 (6 bases). The V gene lost 4 bases and the J gene lost 1 base, with 14 bases spanning the gap. The germline CDR1 and CDR2 sequences are SGHRS and YFSETQ. This CDR3 is 16 amino acids long. DNA for the CDR3: TGCGCCAGCAGCCTAGCCATAGCGGTGAACACCGGGGAGCTGTTTTTT. Translation gives CASSLAIAVNTGELFF.

This rearrangement joins TRBV5-5 to TRBJ2-5, with 7 bases fitting TRBD1. The V gene end was trimmed by 4 bases and the J gene end by 3 bases; junction bases not matched to a gene: 9. The CDR3 is made up of 15 amino acids. Germline V lookup: CDR1 SGHKS, CDR2 YYEKEE (reference sequence). The CDR3 reads CASSPTGYREETQYF. CDR3 sequence (DNA): TGTGCCAGCAGCCCGACAGGGTATAGGGAAGAGACCCAGTACTTC.

This clonotype was observed at least ten times. J is TRBJ2-1 and V is TRBV19, with D unclear. This CDR3 is 10 amino acids long. CDR1 is LNHDA and CDR2 is SQIVND in the germline V gene (reference sequence). V was trimmed by 5 bases and J by 9 bases, leaving 5 bases between them. This chain's CDR3 is CASSAVEQFF. The CDR3 DNA reads TGTGCCAGTAGTGCTGTTGAGCAGTTCTTC.

This clonotype was seen only a few times. The genes are TRBV27 and TRBJ2-5, with a tentative D call TRBD1 (5 bases). Trimming removed 6 bases from V and 7 bases from J, with 18 bases in between. This CDR3 is 14 amino acids long. Germline V gene lookup returns CDR1 MNHEY and CDR2 SMNVEV (reference sequence). The CDR3 reads CASSLGANQGTQYF. The CDR3 DNA follows: TGTGCCAGCAGCCTTGGGGCAAACCAGGGGACCCAGTACTTC.

This clonotype was observed many times. This chain links TRBV28 with TRBJ2-5; D unresolved. Trimming took 2 bases from V and 5 from J, leaving 12 bases between them. The CDR3 is 14 residues long. CDR1 is MDHEN, CDR2 SYDVKM, per germline. CDR3 coding DNA: TGTGCCAGCAGTTTAACCGCTCCTGGGGAGACCCAGTACTTC. This sequence encodes CASSLTAPGETQYF.

The chain combines TRBV6-1 with TRBJ2-5; 9 bases line up with TRBD1. The junction had 6 bases not matched to a gene; V was cut back by 8 bases and J by 5 bases. This CDR3 comprises 13 residues. CDR1 is MNHNS and CDR2 is SASEGT in the germline V gene. The chain's CDR3 is CASGEDRGETQYF. In DNA form, the CDR3 reads TGTGCCAGCGGCGAGGACAGGGGCGAGACCCAGTACTTC.

In its sample, this clonotype was seen many times. The CDR3, as DNA: TGTGCCAGCAGCCAAGATTCGGGACTAGCGGGGGCCACAGATACGCAGTATTTT. This encodes CASSQDSGLAGATDTQYF. The chain has TRBV3-1 and TRBJ2-3, with 14 bases identical to TRBD2. The CDR3 totals 18 residues. V lost 0 bases and J lost 2; bases outside the gene matches: 4. CDR1 is LGHDT, CDR2 YNNKEL, per germline (reference sequence).

This clonotype was detected many times. The chain couples TRBV5-1 to TRBJ2-3, with D tentatively TRBD1 or TRBD2 (5 bases each). Trimming left V 3 bases short and J 6 bases short, with 23 bases between. CDR1 and CDR2 from the germline V gene are SGHRS and YFSETQ. The CDR3 sequence is 17 residues long. The CDR3 is CASSWKGLGTTADTQYF. In nucleotides, the CDR3 is TGCGCCAGCAGCTGGAAAGGCCTGGGGACGACAGCCGATACGCAGTATTTT.

This clonotype was recorded at least ten times. This chain uses TRBV29-1 with TRBJ2-1, with 16 bases aligning to TRBD2. CDR3 size: 17 residues. V lost 3 bases and J lost 4; bases outside the gene matches: 6. Germline-derived CDR1 and CDR2 are SQVTM and ANQGSEA. CDR3 amino acids: CSVEGTSGRAKYNEQFF. The CDR3 DNA is TGCAGCGTTGAGGGGACTAGCGGGAGGGCCAAGTACAATGAGCAGTTCTTC.

The genes are TRBV14 and TRBJ2-7, with TRBD2 identical over 11 bases. J gave up 12 bases and V 3 bases, and 22 bases lay outside the gene matches. CDR3 length: 18 amino acids. Germline assignment: CDR1 SGHDN and CDR2 FVKESK. The CDR3 DNA follows: TGTGCCAGCAGCCAGTATTTGGCACTAGCGGGGGTATCAGCGGGGGTGTACTTC. It yields the protein CASSQYLALAGVSAGVYF. Together with reference TRBV14 and TRBJ2-7, the CDR3 gives the full variable domain: EAGVTQFPSHSVIEKGQTVTLRCDPISGHDNLYWYRRVMGKEIKFLLHFVKESKQDESGMPNNRFLAERTGGTYSTLKVQPAELEDSGVYFCASSQYLALAGVSAGVYFGPGTRLTVT.

A few counts support this clonotype. Since a much larger clone is just one base distant, this may be a read error. The rearrangement joins TRBV5-1 to TRBJ1-5; maybe TRBD1 (6 bases). The CDR3 is 14 residues long. Germline CDR1 reads SGHRS; CDR2 reads YFSETQ. The CDR3 region has the DNA TGCGCCAGCAGCCCGGGACATAGCAATCACCCCCAGCATTTT. Its translation is CASSPGHSNHPQHF.

In this sample, this clonotype turned up a few times. The rearrangement links TRBV6-2 or TRBV6-3 to TRBJ2-1; 9 bases are a match to TRBD2. The length of the CDR3 is 17 residues. The germline V gene has CDR1 MNHEY and CDR2 SVGEGT. Germline trimming cut 6 bases from V and 6 bases from J; bases unmatched to any gene: 15. Here the CDR3 reads CASRRLPAGGNLNEQFF. The CDR3 DNA is TGTGCCAGCAGACGCCTCCCGGCGGGAGGGAACCTCAATGAGCAGTTCTTC.

This clonotype was counted once. This rearrangement joins TRBV20-1 to TRBJ2-5, with TRBD1 matching over 9 bases. The CDR3 length is 15 residues. Germline V gene lookup returns CDR1 DFQATT and CDR2 SNEGSKA (reference sequence). V dropped 1 base and J dropped 5; count of bases not matched to a gene: 8. CDR3 sequence reads: CSARVEDRGLETQYF. CDR3 nucleotide sequence: TGCAGTGCTAGAGTAGAGGACAGGGGCCTCGAGACCCAGTACTTC.

This clonotype was counted many times. The J gene is TRBJ1-2, the V gene TRBV18, with D uncertain. Germline V lookup: CDR1 KGHSH, CDR2 LQKENI. The CDR3 runs 18 residues. Deletions cut 2 bases from V and 4 bases from J, with 23 bases between. CDR3 amino acids: CASSPAGFTTREGYGYTF. The CDR3, as DNA: TGTGCCAGCTCACCAGCGGGGTTTACCACCCGGGAAGGCTATGGCTACACCTTC.

This chain links TRBV15 with TRBJ2-3, with D perhaps matching TRBD1 (5 bases). Germline-derived CDR1 and CDR2 are LNHNV and YYDKDF (reference sequence). The CDR3 totals 17 residues. Trimming stripped 3 bases from V and 0 bases from J, with 16 bases between. The CDR3 nucleotides are TGTGCCACCAGCAGCAATAAGGGGAAGCCTAGCACAGATACGCAGTATTTT. Residues: CATSSNKGKPSTDTQYF.

The chain links TRBV28 to TRBJ1-2; D gene unclear. V lost 5 bases and J lost 12, with 19 bases in between. The CDR3 contains 13 residues. Germline V gene data show CDR1 as MDHEN and CDR2 as SYDVKM. DNA of the CDR3: TGTGCCAGCAGTCGAGACCGTAGCTCTGGAAACACCTTC. Its translation: CASSRDRSSGNTF.

This clonotype has a count of ten or more. The CDR3 coding sequence is TGTGCCAGCAGCTCCCGACAGGGATCGGCTGAAAAACTGTTTTTT. As protein: CASSSRQGSAEKLFF. The rearrangement links TRBV3-1 to TRBJ1-4, with 7 bases matching TRBD1. After removal of 5 bases from V and 7 bases from J, the junction contained 10 bases not matched to a gene. CDR1 and CDR2 from the germline V gene are LGHDT and YNNKEL (reference sequence). The CDR3 length is 15 residues.

This sequence joins TRBV10-3 and TRBJ2-7, with TRBD1 matching 9 bases. Losses at the gene ends were 4 bases for V and 4 bases for J; bases not matched to a gene: 5. This CDR3 has 14 amino acids. Germline V gene data show CDR1 as ENHRY and CDR2 as SYGVKD. As DNA, the CDR3 is TGTGCCATCAGTGCCTCCGGGACAGGGTACGAGCAGTACTTC. It yields the protein CAISASGTGYEQYF.

This CDR3 reads CASQFGTGPVQPQHF. Written as DNA, the CDR3 is TGTGCCAGCCAGTTCGGGACAGGGCCCGTGCAGCCCCAGCATTTT. The rearrangement links TRBV7-9 to TRBJ1-5, with 9 bases matching TRBD1. V gave up 8 bases and J gave up 7 bases; unmatched junction bases: 12. The CDR3 consists of 15 residues. Germline lookup yields CDR1 SEHNR and CDR2 FQNEAQ (reference sequence).

Many counts were recorded for this clonotype. The rearrangement joins TRBV18 to TRBJ2-3, with D unclear. With 1 base removed from V and 4 bases from J, the gap between germline ends came to 9 bases. The CDR3 sequence is 14 residues long. CDR1 is KGHSH and CDR2 is LQKENI in the germline V gene. The CDR3 nucleotides are TGTGCCAGCTCACCACGGTTCGGGCCAGATACGCAGTATTTT. Protein: CASSPRFGPDTQYF.

This clonotype was counted ten times or more. The chain recombines TRBV18 with TRBJ1-4; D call uncertain. Germline V lookup: CDR1 KGHSH, CDR2 LQKENI. This CDR3 contains 14 residues. V was shortened by 4 bases and J by 0 bases, with 6 bases between the two germline ends. As DNA, the CDR3 is TGTGCCAGCTCACAAAGTGCAACTAATGAAAAACTGTTTTTT. This codes for CASSQSATNEKLFF.

This clonotype has at least ten counts. This chain connects TRBV2 to TRBJ2-7; no firm D call. Germline CDR1 and CDR2: SNHLY and FYNNEI. This CDR3 is built from 14 residues. Trimming removed 4 bases at V and 1 base at J, with 11 bases between. CDR3 in amino acids: CASSGLRISYEQYF. The DNA of the CDR3 is TGTGCCAGCAGTGGCCTCAGGATATCCTACGAGCAGTACTTC.

A note on this clonotype: Without the conserved terminal phenylalanine or tryptophan, this CDR3 likely stems from a read error. The chain uses TRBV7-9 and TRBJ2-3; 7 nucleotides match TRBD2. The CDR3 is made up of 15 amino acids. Per the germline V gene, CDR1 is SEHNR and CDR2 is FQNEAQ (reference sequence). The CDR3 reads CANSLAGRGADTQYL. CDR3 DNA: TGTGCCAACAGCTTAGCCGGTCGGGGGGCAGATACGCAGTATTTG.

This clonotype was seen at least ten times. This chain connects TRBV12-3 or TRBV12-4 to TRBJ1-2; D ambiguous. V was pared by 5 bases and J by 9 bases, with 13 bases between. The CDR3 totals 12 residues. Written as DNA, the CDR3 is TGTGCCAGCAGTCGACAAGCTATGAGCTACACCTTC. Encoded protein: CASSRQAMSYTF.

This clonotype was observed at least ten times. The chain links TRBV6-1 to TRBJ2-7; D is perhaps TRBD1 or TRBD2 (5 bases each). This CDR3 is built from 14 residues. Trimming removed 7 bases at V and 7 bases at J, with 20 bases between. Germline lookup yields CDR1 MNHNS and CDR2 SASEGT. In DNA form, the CDR3 reads TGTGCCAGCACTCTCGCCGGGGCAGCTCGGGAGCAGTACTTC. Translating it yields CASTLAGAAREQYF.

Regarding this clonotype: With a much larger clone just one base away, this may be a read error. The rearrangement uses TRBV18 and TRBJ2-5; possible D gene TRBD1, 5 bases. Germline CDR1 reads KGHSH; CDR2 reads LQKENI. The CDR3 has 16 amino acids. The CDR3 coding sequence is TGTGCCAGCTTACCACCAGGGATAGGGGCTGGGGAGACCCAGTACTTC. It encodes CASLPPGIGAGETQYF.

The chain combines TRBV20-1 with TRBJ2-5; 8 nucleotides line up with TRBD1. Germline V CDR1 and CDR2: DFQATT, SNEGSKA (reference sequence). The CDR3 covers 14 residues. Trimming at V came to 5 bases and at J to 9 bases, leaving 14 bases not matched to a gene. The CDR3 is CSAPTGVSNQPQYF. CDR3 in DNA: TGCAGTGCTCCGACAGGGGTTAGCAATCAGCCCCAGTACTTC.